A single T cell receptor (beta chain) is shown here with its context. The entry originates in a study of T cell changes during pregnancy in multiple sclerosis. Per germline, CDR1 SGDLS and CDR2 YYNGEE. The CDR3 totals 15 residues. V lost 4 bases and J lost 1, with 14 bases in between. Clones were sequenced by immunoSEQ multiplex PCR, and TCRdb holds only the in-frame ones, with some missing. Counted here are tens of thousands of clones, about 93% occurring once; the ten biggest clones make up around 2.5%. The sample here was CD8+ T cells from peripheral blood mononuclear cells, taken in the third trimester of pregnancy. The receptor was derived from a female donor with multiple sclerosis, enrolled in a pregnancy study. V gene TRBV9 combines with J gene TRBJ1-1; tentatively, D is TRBD1 (5 bases). This chain's CDR3 is CASSHRQSTNTEAFF. In nucleotides, the CDR3 is TGTGCCAGCAGCCACCGACAGAGTACGAACACTGAAGCTTTCTTT.